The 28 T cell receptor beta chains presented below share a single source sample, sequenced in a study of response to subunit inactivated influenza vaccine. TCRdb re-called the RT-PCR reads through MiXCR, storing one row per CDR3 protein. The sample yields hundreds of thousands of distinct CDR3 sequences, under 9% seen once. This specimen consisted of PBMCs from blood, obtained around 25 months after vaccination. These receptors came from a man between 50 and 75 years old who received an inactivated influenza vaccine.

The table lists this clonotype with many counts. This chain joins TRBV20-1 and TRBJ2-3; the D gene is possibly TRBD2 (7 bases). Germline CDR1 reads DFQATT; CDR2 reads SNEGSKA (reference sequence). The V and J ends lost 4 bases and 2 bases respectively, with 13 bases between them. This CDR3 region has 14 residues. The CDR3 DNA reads TGCAGTGCTAAGAGGGGGGGTGTCACAGATACGCAGTATTTT. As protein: CSAKRGGVTDTQYF.

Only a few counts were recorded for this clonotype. The CDR3 bases are TGCAGTGCTTCTGGACCGCCTGGAGAGACCCAGTACTTC. As protein: CSASGPPGETQYF. The J gene is TRBJ2-5, the V gene TRBV20-1, with D uncertain. The CDR3 covers 13 residues. Trimming removed 5 bases from V and 4 bases from J, with 14 bases in between. Germline CDR1 and CDR2: DFQATT and SNEGSKA (reference sequence).

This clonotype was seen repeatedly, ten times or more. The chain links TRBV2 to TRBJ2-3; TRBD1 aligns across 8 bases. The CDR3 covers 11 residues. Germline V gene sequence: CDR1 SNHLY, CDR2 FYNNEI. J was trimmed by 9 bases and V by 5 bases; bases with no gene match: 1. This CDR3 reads CASSRTGTQYF. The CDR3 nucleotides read TGTGCCAGCAGTCGGACAGGGACGCAGTATTTT. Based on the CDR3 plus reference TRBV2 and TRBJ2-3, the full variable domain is EPEVTQTPSHQVTQMGQEVILRCVPISNHLYFYWYRQILGQKVEFLVSFYNNEISEKSEIFDDQFSVERPDGSNFTLKIRSTKLEDSAMYFCASSRTGTQYFGPGTRLTVL.

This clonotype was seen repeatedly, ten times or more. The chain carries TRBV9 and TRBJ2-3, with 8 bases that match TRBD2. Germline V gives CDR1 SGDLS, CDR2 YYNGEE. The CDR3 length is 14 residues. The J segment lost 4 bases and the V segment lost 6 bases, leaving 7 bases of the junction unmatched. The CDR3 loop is CASNPAGGADTQYF. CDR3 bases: TGTGCCAGCAACCCCGCGGGGGGTGCAGATACGCAGTATTTT. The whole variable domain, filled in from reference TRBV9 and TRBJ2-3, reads DSGVTQTPKHLITATGQRVTLRCSPRSGDLSVYWYQQSLDQGLQFLIQYYNGEERAKGNILERFSAQQFPDLHSELNLSSLELGDSALYFCASNPAGGADTQYFGPGTRLTVL.

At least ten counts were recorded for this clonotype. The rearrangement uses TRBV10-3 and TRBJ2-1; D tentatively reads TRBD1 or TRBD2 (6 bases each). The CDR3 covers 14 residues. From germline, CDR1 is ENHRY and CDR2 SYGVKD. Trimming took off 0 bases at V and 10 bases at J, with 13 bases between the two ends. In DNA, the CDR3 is TGTGCCATCAGTGAGTCAGCCAGGGGAGGAGAGCAGTTCTTC. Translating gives CAISESARGGEQFF.

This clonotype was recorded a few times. The CDR3 loop reads CSASRDRGTHGYTF. CDR3 DNA sequence: TGCAGTGCTTCCCGGGACAGGGGGACGCATGGCTACACCTTC. The V and J genes are TRBV20-1 and TRBJ1-2; TRBD1 matches at 11 bases. The CDR3 contains 14 residues. J was trimmed by 6 bases and V by 5 bases; bases with no gene match: 8. The germline CDR1 and CDR2 sequences are DFQATT and SNEGSKA (reference sequence).

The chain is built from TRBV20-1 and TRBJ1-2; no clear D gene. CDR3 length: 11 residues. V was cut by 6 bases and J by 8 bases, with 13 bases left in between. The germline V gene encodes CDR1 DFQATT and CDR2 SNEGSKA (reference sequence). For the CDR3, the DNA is TGCAGTGCCCCCGAGGCTTGGGGCTACACCTTC. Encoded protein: CSAPEAWGYTF.

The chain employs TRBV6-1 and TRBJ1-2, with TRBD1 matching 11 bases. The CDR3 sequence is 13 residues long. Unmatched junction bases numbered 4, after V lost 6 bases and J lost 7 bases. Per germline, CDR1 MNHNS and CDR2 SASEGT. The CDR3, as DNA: TGTGCCAGCAGGACCGGGACAGGGGGTGGCTACACCTTC. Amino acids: CASRTGTGGGYTF.

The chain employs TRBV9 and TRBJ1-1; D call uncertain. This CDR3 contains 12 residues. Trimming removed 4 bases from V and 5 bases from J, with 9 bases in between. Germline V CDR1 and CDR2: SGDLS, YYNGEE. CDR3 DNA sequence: TGTGCCAGCAGCTCCTGGGGAACTGAAGCTTTCTTT. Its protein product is CASSSWGTEAFF.

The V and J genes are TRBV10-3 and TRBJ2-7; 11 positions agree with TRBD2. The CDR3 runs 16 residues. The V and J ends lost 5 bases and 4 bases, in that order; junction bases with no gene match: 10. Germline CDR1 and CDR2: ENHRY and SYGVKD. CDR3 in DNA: TGTGCCATCAGTTCATTTTTAGCGGGAGGGCCGTACGAGCAGTACTTC. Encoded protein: CAISSFLAGGPYEQYF.

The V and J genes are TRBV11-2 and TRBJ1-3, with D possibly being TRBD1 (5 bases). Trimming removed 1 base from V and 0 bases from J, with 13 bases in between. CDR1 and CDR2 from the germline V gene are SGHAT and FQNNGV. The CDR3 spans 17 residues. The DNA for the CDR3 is TGTGCCAGCAGCTTAGCCCCGCAGGGACGCTCTGGAAACACCATATATTTT. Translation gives CASSLAPQGRSGNTIYF.

CDR3 region: CASAFGLPWETQYF. In nucleotides, the CDR3 is TGTGCCAGCGCCTTTGGTTTACCGTGGGAGACCCAGTACTTC. The V call is TRBV7-2, the J call TRBJ2-5, with unresolved D. Germline-derived CDR1 and CDR2 are SGHTA and FQGNSA. V lost 8 bases and J 5 bases, leaving 18 bases between the germline ends. The CDR3 contains 14 residues.

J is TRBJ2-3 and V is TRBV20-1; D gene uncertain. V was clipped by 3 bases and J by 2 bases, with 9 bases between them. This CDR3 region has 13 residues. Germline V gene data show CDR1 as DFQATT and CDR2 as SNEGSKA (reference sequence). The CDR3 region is CSASDPVTDTQYF. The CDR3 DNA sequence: TGCAGTGCTAGCGATCCGGTCACAGATACGCAGTATTTT.

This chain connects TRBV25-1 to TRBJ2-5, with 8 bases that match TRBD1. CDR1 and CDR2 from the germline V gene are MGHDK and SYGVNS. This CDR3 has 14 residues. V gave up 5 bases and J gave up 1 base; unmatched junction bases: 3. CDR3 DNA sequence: TGTGCCAGCAGTAAACAGGGGGTCCAAGAGACCCAGTACTTC. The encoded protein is CASSKQGVQETQYF.

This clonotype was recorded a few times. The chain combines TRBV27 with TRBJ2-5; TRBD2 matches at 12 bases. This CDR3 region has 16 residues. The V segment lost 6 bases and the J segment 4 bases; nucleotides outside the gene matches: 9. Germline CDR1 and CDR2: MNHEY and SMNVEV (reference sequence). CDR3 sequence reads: CASRGTSGLGGETQYF. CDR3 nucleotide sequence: TGTGCCAGCAGAGGGACTAGCGGGTTGGGGGGAGAGACCCAGTACTTC.

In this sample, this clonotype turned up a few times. The CDR3: CASSLASVTEAFF. CDR3 bases: TGTGCCAGCAGTTTGGCGTCAGTCACTGAAGCTTTCTTT. The gene calls are TRBV27 and TRBJ1-1, with D uncertain. V lost 3 bases and J lost 4, with 9 bases in between. Germline V lookup: CDR1 MNHEY, CDR2 SMNVEV (reference sequence). The CDR3 is 13 amino acids.

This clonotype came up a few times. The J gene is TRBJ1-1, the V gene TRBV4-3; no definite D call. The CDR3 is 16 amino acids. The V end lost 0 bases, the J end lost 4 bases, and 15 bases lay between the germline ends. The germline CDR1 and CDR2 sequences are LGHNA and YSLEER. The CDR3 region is CASSQDFVGLSTEAFF. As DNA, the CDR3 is TGCGCCAGCAGCCAAGATTTCGTGGGTTTGAGCACTGAAGCTTTCTTT.

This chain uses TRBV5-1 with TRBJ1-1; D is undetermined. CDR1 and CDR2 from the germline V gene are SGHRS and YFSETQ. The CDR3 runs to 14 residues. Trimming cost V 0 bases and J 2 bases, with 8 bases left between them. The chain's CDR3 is CASSLDGTNTEAFF. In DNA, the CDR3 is TGCGCCAGCAGCTTGGACGGTACTAACACTGAAGCTTTCTTT.

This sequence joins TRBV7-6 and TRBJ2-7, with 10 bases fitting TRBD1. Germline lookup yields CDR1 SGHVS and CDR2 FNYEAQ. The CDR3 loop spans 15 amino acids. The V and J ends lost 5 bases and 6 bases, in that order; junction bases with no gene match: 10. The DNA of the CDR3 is TGTGCCAGCAGCGCCCGGACCGGGACAGGGGCCGAGCAGTACTTC. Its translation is CASSARTGTGAEQYF.

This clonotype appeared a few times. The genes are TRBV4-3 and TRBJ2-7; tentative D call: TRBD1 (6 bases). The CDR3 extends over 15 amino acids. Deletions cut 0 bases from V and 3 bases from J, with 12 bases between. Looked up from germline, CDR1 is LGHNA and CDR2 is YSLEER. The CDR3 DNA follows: TGCGCCAGCAGCCAAGATGACAGGCCGCACTACGAGCAGTACTTC. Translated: CASSQDDRPHYEQYF.

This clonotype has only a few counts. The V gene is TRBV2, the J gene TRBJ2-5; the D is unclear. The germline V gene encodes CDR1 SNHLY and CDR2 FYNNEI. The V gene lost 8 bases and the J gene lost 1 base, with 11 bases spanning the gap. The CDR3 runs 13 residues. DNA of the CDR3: TGTGCCAGCTGTAAGGGTCCCCAAGAGACCCAGTACTTC. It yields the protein CASCKGPQETQYF. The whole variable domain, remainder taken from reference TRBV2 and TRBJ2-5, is EPEVTQTPSHQVTQMGQEVILRCVPISNHLYFYWYRQILGQKVEFLVSFYNNEISEKSEIFDDQFSVERPDGSNFTLKIRSTKLEDSAMYFCASCKGPQETQYFGPGTRLLVL.

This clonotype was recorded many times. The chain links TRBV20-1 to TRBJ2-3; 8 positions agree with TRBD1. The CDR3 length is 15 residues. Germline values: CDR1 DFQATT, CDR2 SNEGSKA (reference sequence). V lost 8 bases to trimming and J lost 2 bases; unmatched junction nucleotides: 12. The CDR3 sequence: CSWQNRGSITDTQYF. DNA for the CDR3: TGCAGTTGGCAAAACAGGGGGTCGATCACAGATACGCAGTATTTT.

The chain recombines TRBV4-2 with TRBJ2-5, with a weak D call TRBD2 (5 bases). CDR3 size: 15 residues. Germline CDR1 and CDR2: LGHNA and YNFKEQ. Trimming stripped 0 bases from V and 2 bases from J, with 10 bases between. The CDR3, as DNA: TGTGCCAGCAGCCAAGACCCCGGGAATCAAGAGACCCAGTACTTC. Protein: CASSQDPGNQETQYF.

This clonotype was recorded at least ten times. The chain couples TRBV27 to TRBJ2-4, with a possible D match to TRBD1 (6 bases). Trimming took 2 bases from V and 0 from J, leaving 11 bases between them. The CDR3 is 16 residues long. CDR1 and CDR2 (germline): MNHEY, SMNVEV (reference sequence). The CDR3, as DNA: TGTGCCAGCAGTTTAAGAGGGGGAGAAGCCAAAAACATTCAGTACTTC. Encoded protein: CASSLRGGEAKNIQYF.

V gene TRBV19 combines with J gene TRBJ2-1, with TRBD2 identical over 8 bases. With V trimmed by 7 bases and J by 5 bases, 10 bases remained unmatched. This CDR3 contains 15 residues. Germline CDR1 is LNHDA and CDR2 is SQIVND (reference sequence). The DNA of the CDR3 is TGTGCCAGTAAACAAAGGGGTAGCGGGAACAATGAGCAGTTCTTC. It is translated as CASKQRGSGNNEQFF.

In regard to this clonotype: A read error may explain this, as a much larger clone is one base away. The CDR3 protein is CASSLVWISYEQYF. The CDR3, as DNA: TGTGCCAGCAGCTTAGTCTGGATCTCCTACGAGCAGTACTTC. The chain is built from TRBV5-5 and TRBJ2-7; D remains unclear. CDR1 and CDR2 from the germline V gene are SGHKS and YYEKEE (reference sequence). This CDR3 comprises 14 residues. Trimming removed 2 bases from V and 0 bases from J, with 9 bases in between.

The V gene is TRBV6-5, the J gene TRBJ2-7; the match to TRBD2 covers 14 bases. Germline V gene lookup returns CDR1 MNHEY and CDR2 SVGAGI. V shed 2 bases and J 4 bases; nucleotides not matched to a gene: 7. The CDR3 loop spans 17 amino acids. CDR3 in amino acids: CASSYLPGTSGSYEQYF. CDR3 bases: TGTGCCAGCAGTTACCTCCCCGGGACTAGCGGGAGTTACGAGCAGTACTTC.

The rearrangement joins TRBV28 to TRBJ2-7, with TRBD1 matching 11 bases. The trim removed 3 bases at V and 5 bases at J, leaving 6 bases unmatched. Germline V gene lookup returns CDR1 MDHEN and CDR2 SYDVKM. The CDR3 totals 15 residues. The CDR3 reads CASSLPGQGVNEQYF. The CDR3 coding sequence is TGTGCCAGCAGTTTGCCGGGACAGGGGGTCAACGAGCAGTACTTC.